A single T cell receptor (beta chain) is shown here with its context. What it binds is not known. This record comes from a study of cytomegalovirus exposure and HLA in healthy donors. The overall study: Among the 398 genotyped donors, around 81% were placed in the Caucasian-associated ancestry cluster. Study results and caveats: One variant, a missense change in DCLRE1C, was linked in a later analysis to TCR beta V- and J-gene trimming. Across HLA loci, a later analysis found differing TCR association rates, with DRB1 most and HLA-C fewest. Of the V segments, some could not be distinguished, including TRBV6-2 and TRBV6-3, and were excluded.

V lost 7 bases and J lost 3, with 8 bases in between. CDR1 DFQATT and CDR2 SNEGSKA come from the germline V gene (reference sequence). The CDR3 runs 11 residues. The PCR contained 60 Vbeta and 13 Jbeta primers. Sequencing used immunoSEQ multiplex PCR; TCRdb keeps in-frame clones, though not all of them. The table lists 110,000 or so clones, roughly 77% of them singletons. The chain recombines TRBV20-1 with TRBJ2-3; D possibly corresponds to TRBD2 (5 bases). The sequenced sample consisted of PBMCs. The source is a middle-aged man in good health and CMV-seropositive. The CDR3 coding sequence is TGCAGTGGGACGGGGACAGATACGCAGTATTTT. It translates to CSGTGTDTQYF.